One sample yielded the 15 T cell receptor beta chains listed below, sequenced in a study of Tregs in tolerant kidney transplant recipients. Data came from immunoSEQ multiplex PCR; TCRdb stores just in-frame clones and leaves some out. The table includes tens of thousands of clones, roughly 93% detected once. Related graft donors supplied nonmyeloablative bone marrow transplants, and mixed chimerism was transient. The sequenced sample was CD4+ T cells from blood (PBMCs), obtained 12 months after the transplant. The source is a human patient who received a combined kidney and bone marrow transplant. Some of the T cells might come from the graft donor.

The chain recombines TRBV11-3 with TRBJ2-2; D gene ambiguous. CDR1 SGHNT and CDR2 YENEEA come from the germline V gene. V was shortened by 4 bases and J by 6 bases, with 12 bases between the two germline ends. The CDR3 totals 14 residues. In DNA, the CDR3 is TGTGCCAGCAGCTCCAAGTTAGAGGCCGGGGAGCTGTTTTTT. Its protein product is CASSSKLEAGELFF.

V gene TRBV7-2 combines with J gene TRBJ2-5, with a weak D call TRBD2 (5 bases). V lost 3 bases, J lost 4 bases, and 15 bases lay in between. Germline CDR1 SGHTA, CDR2 FQGNSA. The CDR3 runs to 15 residues. CDR3: CASSLGLPSLETQYF. The CDR3 DNA sequence: TGTGCCAGCAGCTTGGGTTTGCCTAGCCTAGAGACCCAGTACTTC.

This rearrangement joins TRBV6-4 to TRBJ1-2; 7 positions match TRBD1. The CDR3 length is 15 residues. Germline V gives CDR1 MRHNA, CDR2 SNTAGT. J lost 4 bases, V lost 6 bases, and 11 bases had no gene match. CDR3 nucleotides: TGTGCCAGCAGCTTGAGGACAGGCGCACCCTATGGCTACACCTTC. It specifies CASSLRTGAPYGYTF.

The rearrangement uses TRBV7-9 and TRBJ2-3; D not certain. CDR1 is SEHNR and CDR2 is FQNEAQ in the germline V gene (reference sequence). CDR3 length equals 11 residues. Trimming stripped 5 bases from V and 2 bases from J, with 2 bases between. CDR3 protein: CASSLTDTQYF. Here the CDR3 DNA reads TGTGCCAGCAGCCTCACAGATACGCAGTATTTT.

The J gene is TRBJ2-7, the V gene TRBV29-1, with 9 bases lining up with TRBD1. V dropped 1 base and J dropped 4; count of bases not matched to a gene: 5. CDR1 is SQVTM and CDR2 is ANQGSEA in the germline V gene. This CDR3 spans 14 amino acids. CDR3 bases: TGCAGCGTTGAAGTTGTACAGGGGGCTTACGAGCAGTACTTC. Protein: CSVEVVQGAYEQYF.

This sequence joins TRBV28 and TRBJ2-3; D is perhaps TRBD1 (7 bases). CDR1 and CDR2 (germline): MDHEN, SYDVKM. Trimming cost V 7 bases and J 1 base, with 15 bases left between them. CDR3 size: 15 residues. The CDR3 DNA is TGTGCCAGCACCCCCAGGGGGGAGGGCACAGATACGCAGTATTTT. Its protein is CASTPRGEGTDTQYF.

V gene TRBV27 combines with J gene TRBJ2-3; the D gene is possibly TRBD2 (5 bases). The V gene's germline CDR1 is MNHEY and CDR2 SMNVEV (reference sequence). This CDR3 spans 13 amino acids. V was cut by 7 bases and J by 1 base, with 9 bases left in between. CDR3 region: CASKRGGTDTQYF. The CDR3 region has the DNA TGTGCCAGCAAACGGGGAGGCACAGATACGCAGTATTTT.

The gene calls are TRBV5-1 and TRBJ2-5; D not certain. This CDR3 comprises 16 residues. V dropped 3 bases and J dropped 1 base, with 16 bases sitting between them. Per germline, CDR1 SGHRS and CDR2 YFSETQ. The CDR3 spells CASSSTTSLSQETQYF. The CDR3 nucleotides read TGCGCCAGCAGCTCGACAACATCCCTGAGCCAAGAGACCCAGTACTTC.

V usage is TRBV30 and J usage is TRBJ2-6; 8 nucleotides agree with TRBD1. Germline lookup yields CDR1 GTSNPN and CDR2 SVGIG (reference sequence). V shed 2 bases, J shed 0 bases, and the junction held 3 bases outside the gene matches. The CDR3 spans 16 residues. The CDR3 here is CAWSSGGSSGANVLTF. Written as DNA, the CDR3 is TGTGCCTGGAGTTCAGGGGGCAGCTCTGGGGCCAACGTCCTGACTTTC.

CDR3 in amino acids: CASSFRPGQGEQFF. For the CDR3, the DNA is TGTGCCAGCAGCTTCAGACCAGGGCAGGGTGAGCAGTTCTTC. The genes are TRBV11-3 and TRBJ2-1, with TRBD1 as a possible D gene (5 bases). The CDR3 consists of 14 residues. Trimming pared 3 bases from V and 9 bases from J, leaving 15 bases between. CDR1 is SGHNT, CDR2 YENEEA, per germline. The variable domain in full, completed from reference TRBV11-3 and TRBJ2-1, reads EAGVVQSPRYKIIEKKQPVAFWCNPISGHNTLYWYLQNLGQGPELLIRYENEEAVDDSQLPKDRFSAERLKGVDSTLKIQPAELGDSAVYLCASSFRPGQGEQFFGPGTRLTVL.

This rearrangement joins TRBV5-1 to TRBJ2-7, with D tentatively TRBD1 (7 bases). CDR3 length equals 14 residues. V was trimmed by 2 bases and J by 4 bases, leaving 13 bases between them. The V gene's germline CDR1 is SGHRS and CDR2 YFSETQ. The CDR3 spells CASSFGGGLYEQYF. The CDR3 nucleotides read TGCGCCAGCAGCTTCGGAGGGGGCTTGTACGAGCAGTACTTC.

The chain recombines TRBV10-3 with TRBJ2-1; D possibly corresponds to TRBD1 (5 bases). This CDR3 has 24 residues. V was pared by 6 bases and J by 3 bases, with 42 bases between. CDR1 is ENHRY and CDR2 is SYGVKD in the germline V gene. The CDR3 coding sequence is TGTGCCATCAGGACATTCTTTGCCCCTTGGAACAGGACGGAAAAAATAGGGCTCTACAATGAGCAGTTCTTC. Protein: CAIRTFFAPWNRTEKIGLYNEQFF.

This chain joins TRBV7-2 and TRBJ2-4; 8 bases match TRBD1. After removal of 1 base from V and 2 bases from J, the junction contained 4 bases not matched to a gene. Germline CDR1 is SGHTA and CDR2 is FQGNSA. The CDR3 extends over 16 amino acids. The CDR3 loop is CASSLEPGGSKNIQYF. Here the CDR3 DNA reads TGTGCCAGCAGCTTAGAGCCAGGGGGCTCCAAAAACATTCAGTACTTC.

A few counts support this clone. The V call is TRBV19, the J call TRBJ1-1; D is undetermined. Per germline, CDR1 LNHDA and CDR2 SQIVND (reference sequence). The CDR3 sequence is 15 residues long. V gave up 7 bases and J gave up 3 bases, with 18 bases separating them. CDR3 nucleotides: TGTGCCAGTAATCATGTGGCACTGACTCACACTGAAGCTTTCTTT. The encoded protein is CASNHVALTHTEAFF.

This rearrangement joins TRBV9 to TRBJ1-1, with D possibly matching TRBD1 (5 bases). V lost 2 bases and J lost 6, with 14 bases in between. In germline, CDR1 is SGDLS, CDR2 YYNGEE. The CDR3 runs to 14 residues. The CDR3 nucleotides read TGTGCCAGCAGCGTGGACATAGTGGGGTCTGAAGCTTTCTTT. This gives the protein CASSVDIVGSEAFF.